Shown below are 21 T cell receptor beta chains from a single sample sequenced in a study of T cell changes during pregnancy in multiple sclerosis. Generated by immunoSEQ multiplex PCR, the TCRdb table keeps only in-frame clones and is missing some. The table has approximately 23,000 clones, roughly 90% seen once. The specimen comprised CD4+ T cells from peripheral blood mononuclear cells, sampled after pregnancy. The origin of the receptors is a female donor in good health, enrolled as a control in a pregnancy study.

V and J are TRBV30 and TRBJ1-4, with 8 bases fitting TRBD1. The length of the CDR3 is 16 residues. V shed 4 bases and J 5 bases; nucleotides not matched to a gene: 12. Germline values: CDR1 GTSNPN, CDR2 SVGIG (reference sequence). The CDR3 protein is CAWNRGYSSRNEKLFF. The CDR3 DNA sequence: TGTGCCTGGAACAGGGGGTATAGCAGCCGAAATGAAAAACTGTTTTTT. Full variable domain (remainder filled in from reference TRBV30 and TRBJ1-4): SQTIHQWPATLVQPVGSPLSLECTVEGTSNPNLYWYRQAAGRGLQLLFYSVGIGQISSEVPQNLSASRPQDRQFILSSKKLLLSDSGFYLCAWNRGYSSRNEKLFFGSGTQLSVL.

This clone was picked up one time. The chain links TRBV19 to TRBJ1-1; 9 nucleotides match TRBD1. After removal of 6 bases from V and 5 bases from J, the junction contained 1 base not matched to a gene. The CDR3 sequence is 12 residues long. Germline V gene data show CDR1 as LNHDA and CDR2 as SQIVND (reference sequence). CDR3 bases: TGTGCCAGTAGGGGGACAGGGACTGAAGCTTTCTTT. Its protein product is CASRGTGTEAFF.

This clone was detected once. This rearrangement joins TRBV7-3 to TRBJ2-1, with 7 bases identical to TRBD2. V was pared by 6 bases and J by 7 bases, with 6 bases of the junction left unmatched. The CDR3 contains 13 residues. CDR1 is SGHTA and CDR2 is FQGTGA in the germline V gene. This chain's CDR3 is CASRGGRSNEQFF. CDR3 bases: TGTGCCAGCAGGGGCGGGAGATCAAATGAGCAGTTCTTC.

The chain carries TRBV7-2 and TRBJ2-5, with D hard to call. CDR3 length: 13 amino acids. V was cut by 3 bases and J by 5 bases, with 10 bases left in between. Germline V gene lookup returns CDR1 SGHTA and CDR2 FQGNSA. CDR3 DNA: TGTGCCAGCAGCTTTAGCCGTTTGGAGACCCAGTACTTC. Translated: CASSFSRLETQYF.

CDR3 nucleotide sequence: TGTGCCAGCAGCAAACAGGATCGGGTCACTGAAGCTTTCTTT. Translation gives CASSKQDRVTEAFF. This chain uses TRBV5-4 with TRBJ1-1; a possible D gene is TRBD1 (5 bases). Germline V gene data show CDR1 as SGHNT and CDR2 as YYREEE (reference sequence). The V and J ends lost 4 bases and 4 bases respectively, with 14 bases between them. The CDR3 is 14 residues long.

V usage is TRBV30 and J usage is TRBJ1-2, with D perhaps TRBD1 (6 bases). Germline assignment: CDR1 GTSNPN and CDR2 SVGIG (reference sequence). Between the trimmed V and J ends, which lost 4 bases and 3 bases, there was a span of 12 bases. There are 13 residues in the CDR3. The CDR3: CAWMSTGHYGYTF. CDR3 bases: TGTGCCTGGATGTCGACAGGACACTATGGCTACACCTTC.

The rearrangement uses TRBV10-1 and TRBJ2-1, with 8 positions matching TRBD2. This CDR3 region has 15 residues. V gave up 3 bases and J gave up 4 bases; unmatched junction bases: 5. Germline CDR1 WNHNN, CDR2 SYGVQD (reference sequence). The CDR3 is CASSDIAGGYNEQFF. CDR3 sequence (DNA): TGCGCCAGCAGTGATATTGCGGGGGGTTACAATGAGCAGTTCTTC.

CDR3 sequence reads: CSVDTGGRYEQYF. For the CDR3, the DNA is TGCAGCGTTGATACAGGGGGAAGGTACGAGCAGTACTTC. This rearrangement joins TRBV29-1 to TRBJ2-7, with TRBD1 identical over 8 bases. J gave up 4 bases and V 3 bases, and 5 bases lay outside the gene matches. The germline CDR1 and CDR2 sequences are SQVTM and ANQGSEA. CDR3 length: 13 residues.

This sequence joins TRBV4-2 and TRBJ2-3; D is possibly TRBD2 (5 bases). V lost 1 base and J lost 0, with 23 bases in between. Germline values: CDR1 LGHNA, CDR2 YNFKEQ. The CDR3 loop spans 20 amino acids. The CDR3: CASSQATSGGASASTDTQYF. The CDR3 DNA reads TGTGCCAGCAGCCAAGCTACAAGCGGCGGTGCGTCGGCTAGCACAGATACGCAGTATTTT.

The CDR3 reads CASRLGEVGEQYF. CDR3 bases: TGTGCCAGCAGGCTGGGGGAGGTAGGGGAGCAGTACTTC. This chain joins TRBV28 and TRBJ2-7, with a possible D match to TRBD2 (6 bases). The CDR3 runs 13 residues. The germline CDR1 and CDR2 sequences are MDHEN and SYDVKM. V lost 6 bases, J lost 7 bases, and 16 bases lay in between.

This chain joins TRBV7-2 and TRBJ1-1; tentatively, D is TRBD1 (5 bases). The V end was cut by 5 bases, the J end by 1 base, with 11 bases between. The CDR3 sequence is 14 residues long. Germline V gene lookup returns CDR1 SGHTA and CDR2 FQGNSA. The CDR3 DNA follows: TGTGCCAGCAGCCGACTAGGGGAGAACACTGAAGCTTTCTTT. Its translation: CASSRLGENTEAFF.

The count of this clone is one. V gene TRBV10-1 combines with J gene TRBJ2-3; 15 bases are shared with TRBD2. J gave up 4 bases and V 10 bases, and 9 bases lay outside the gene matches. The CDR3 has 16 residues. Germline V gives CDR1 WNHNN, CDR2 SYGVQD (reference sequence). DNA of the CDR3: TGCGCCATCCGGACTAGCGGGGGGGCGGGGCCAGATACGCAGTATTTT. Translating it yields CAIRTSGGAGPDTQYF.

V usage is TRBV4-2 and J usage is TRBJ2-3; TRBD1 is a possible D gene (6 bases). The V end lost 1 base, the J end lost 0 bases, and 8 bases lay between the germline ends. The CDR3 has 15 residues. CDR1 is LGHNA and CDR2 is YNFKEQ in the germline V gene. The DNA for the CDR3 is TGTGCCAGCAGCCAAGTCAGGGGTAGCACAGATACGCAGTATTTT. Translation gives CASSQVRGSTDTQYF.

The CDR3 region has the DNA TGTGCCTGGAGTGTGGGGGCGGCAGCTTTCTTT. Protein product: CAWSVGAAAFF. V usage is TRBV30 and J usage is TRBJ1-1; TRBD1 is a possible D gene (6 bases). CDR1 is GTSNPN, CDR2 SVGIG, per germline (reference sequence). This CDR3 region has 11 residues. The V end lost 0 bases, the J end lost 10 bases, and 9 bases lay between the germline ends.

The chain links TRBV29-1 to TRBJ2-1, with D perhaps TRBD2 (6 bases). The germline gives CDR1 SQVTM, CDR2 ANQGSEA. This CDR3 region has 15 residues. V shed 3 bases and J shed 0 bases, with 12 bases lying between them. As DNA, the CDR3 is TGCAGCGTTGAGCGGGGTCGGAGCTCCTACAATGAGCAGTTCTTC. The encoded protein is CSVERGRSSYNEQFF.

The genes are TRBV7-3 and TRBJ2-7, with TRBD2 as a possible D gene (6 bases). CDR1 SGHTA and CDR2 FQGTGA come from the germline V gene. The length of the CDR3 is 15 residues. V lost 5 bases and J 6 bases, leaving 20 bases between the germline ends. This CDR3 is CASSPVGSLGGEQYF. The CDR3 nucleotides read TGTGCCAGCAGCCCCGTGGGGAGCCTCGGGGGCGAGCAGTACTTC.

The rearrangement uses TRBV14 and TRBJ1-3; perhaps TRBD1 as D (5 bases). Trimming took off 4 bases at V and 4 bases at J, with 11 bases between the two ends. The CDR3 is 14 amino acids. Germline assignment: CDR1 SGHDN and CDR2 FVKESK. Here the CDR3 DNA reads TGTGCCAGCAGCCGAGGAGGGGTAGGAAACACCATATATTTT. Encoded protein: CASSRGGVGNTIYF.

The chain has TRBV14 and TRBJ2-4, with 8 bases aligning to TRBD2. Germline trimming cut 2 bases from V and 3 bases from J; bases unmatched to any gene: 6. The CDR3 is made up of 16 amino acids. Germline V gene sequence: CDR1 SGHDN, CDR2 FVKESK. DNA for the CDR3: TGTGCCAGCAGCCAACCAGCGGGGGCCAACAAAAACATTCAGTACTTC. This gives the protein CASSQPAGANKNIQYF.

The V gene is TRBV27, the J gene TRBJ1-2; D unclear. Germline CDR1 reads MNHEY; CDR2 reads SMNVEV (reference sequence). Trimming stripped 2 bases from V and 4 bases from J, with 20 bases between. The CDR3 contains 17 residues. The CDR3: CASSLRFGSSGTYGYTF. DNA for the CDR3: TGTGCCAGCAGTTTAAGGTTTGGGAGCAGTGGCACCTATGGCTACACCTTC.

This clone has more than one count but fewer than ten. This chain uses TRBV5-8 with TRBJ2-3; TRBD2 matches 7 bases. The germline CDR1 and CDR2 sequences are SGHTS and YDEGEE. CDR3 length: 16 residues. V shed 1 base, J shed 2 bases, and the junction held 7 bases outside the gene matches. CDR3 DNA sequence: TGTGCCAGCAGCTTGTATGCGGGAGTTGTCACAGATACGCAGTATTTT. Residues: CASSLYAGVVTDTQYF.

The genes are TRBV19 and TRBJ2-1, with D tentatively TRBD1 (6 bases). The CDR3 has 17 residues. Trimming took 3 bases from V and 5 from J, leaving 20 bases between them. The germline V gene encodes CDR1 LNHDA and CDR2 SQIVND (reference sequence). CDR3 in DNA: TGTGCCAGTAGTATTTTTTTCCGAGTGGGGGCACACAATGAGCAGTTCTTC. Translating gives CASSIFFRVGAHNEQFF.